This TCR beta chain was sequenced for a study of radiotherapy plus CTLA-4 blockade in lung cancer. Trimming removed 4 bases at V and 3 bases at J, with 24 bases between. The CDR3 is 18 amino acids. The germline V gene encodes CDR1 SGHTA and CDR2 FQGNSA. This table comes from immunoSEQ multiplex PCR, and its TCRdb copy is limited to in-frame clones, with some not included. The sample contains 85,000 to 90,000 clones, 70% to 90% of which appear only once. The clonotype originates from a human donor with non-small cell lung cancer that progressed on radiotherapy plus ipilimumab. The material sequenced was peripheral blood, taken from a patient treated with radiotherapy plus ipilimumab. The J gene is TRBJ2-5, the V gene TRBV7-2; D not resolved. CDR3 region: CASSSFYPNPAVKETQYF. CDR3 DNA: TGTGCCAGCAGCTCCTTTTACCCAAACCCTGCAGTAAAAGAGACCCAGTACTTC.